The 16 T cell receptor beta chains presented below share a single source sample, sequenced in a study of cytomegalovirus exposure and HLA in healthy donors. The PCR made use of 60 Vbeta and 13 Jbeta primers. The protocol was immunoSEQ multiplex PCR, while the TCRdb copy is restricted to in-frame clones and leaves out a portion. The sample lists 190,000 or so clones, 80% occurring once. Specimen: PBMCs. The receptors were sampled from a boy younger than 18 in good health and CMV-seronegative.

V and J are TRBV6-5 and TRBJ1-1, with 7 nucleotides matching TRBD1. Germline CDR1 and CDR2: MNHEY and SVGAGI. This CDR3 spans 13 amino acids. Trimming removed 6 bases from V and 3 bases from J; junction bases left unmatched: 4. The CDR3 sequence: CASRRDRDTEAFF. Here the CDR3 DNA reads TGTGCCAGCAGAAGGGACAGAGACACTGAAGCTTTCTTT.

The sample holds one count of this clone. This chain links TRBV5-1 with TRBJ1-4, with a tentative D call TRBD1 (5 bases). CDR1 is SGHRS and CDR2 is YFSETQ in the germline V gene. V dropped 4 bases and J dropped 0 bases, with 13 bases sitting between them. There are 16 residues in the CDR3. The CDR3 region is CASSPGVGATNEKLFF. For the CDR3, the DNA is TGCGCCAGCAGCCCGGGGGTTGGTGCAACTAATGAAAAACTGTTTTTT.

In this sample, this clone turned up a few times. The genes are TRBV6-6 and TRBJ1-1; 9 bases line up with TRBD1. Germline V gene sequence: CDR1 MNHNY, CDR2 SVGAGI (reference sequence). The CDR3 has 15 residues. Trimming removed 2 bases from V and 6 bases from J; junction bases left unmatched: 7. The CDR3 here is CASSYMRGQGPEAFF. CDR3 in DNA: TGTGCCAGCAGTTACATGCGGGGACAGGGTCCTGAAGCTTTCTTT.

The chain combines TRBV18 with TRBJ1-3; the D is unclear. Germline V gene data show CDR1 as KGHSH and CDR2 as LQKENI. The V end lost 1 base, the J end lost 6 bases, and 10 bases lay between the germline ends. The CDR3 is made up of 14 amino acids. CDR3 nucleotides: TGTGCCAGCTCACCACGGGCAGATCTAAACACCATATATTTT. It translates to CASSPRADLNTIYF.

The chain employs TRBV9 and TRBJ2-2; D is uncertain. V was shortened by 6 bases and J by 1 base, with 7 bases between the two germline ends. The germline CDR1 and CDR2 sequences are SGDLS and YYNGEE. The CDR3 sequence is 13 residues long. The CDR3 DNA is TGTGCCAGCACTCAACTGAACACCGGGGAGCTGTTTTTT. Amino acids: CASTQLNTGELFF.

V is TRBV5-1 and J is TRBJ2-5; D is undetermined. The CDR3 has 16 amino acids. Germline CDR1 is SGHRS and CDR2 is YFSETQ. Trimming removed 0 bases from V and 0 bases from J, with 12 bases in between. CDR3 in amino acids: CASSLDRPGYQETQYF. The CDR3, as DNA: TGCGCCAGCAGCTTGGATAGGCCAGGATACCAAGAGACCCAGTACTTC.

This chain links TRBV18 with TRBJ2-3, with D perhaps TRBD2 (5 bases). CDR3 length: 19 amino acids. V was clipped by 5 bases and J by 0 bases, with 24 bases between them. Germline-derived CDR1 and CDR2 are KGHSH and LQKENI. CDR3 nucleotide sequence: TGTGCCAGCTCAATATTATCTAAGGCTTTAAGGAGGAGCACAGATACGCAGTATTTT. Amino acids: CASSILSKALRRSTDTQYF. Looking up the rest from reference TRBV18 and TRBJ2-3 gives the full variable domain: NAGVMQNPRHLVRRRGQEARLRCSPMKGHSHVYWYRQLPEEGLKFMVYLQKENIIDESGMPKERFSAEFPKEGPSILRIQQVVRGDSAAYFCASSILSKALRRSTDTQYFGPGTRLTVL.

The chain joins TRBV9 to TRBJ2-5, with TRBD2 matching 9 bases. The CDR3 length is 15 residues. Germline trimming cut 2 bases from V and 3 bases from J; bases unmatched to any gene: 5. Germline CDR1 and CDR2: SGDLS and YYNGEE. CDR3 sequence reads: CASSVGGGAKETQYF. The DNA of the CDR3 is TGTGCCAGCAGCGTGGGCGGGGGGGCTAAAGAGACCCAGTACTTC.

This rearrangement joins TRBV27 to TRBJ2-7; 9 bases agree with TRBD2. The CDR3 is 15 amino acids. The germline CDR1 and CDR2 sequences are MNHEY and SMNVEV (reference sequence). V was pared by 5 bases and J by 2 bases, with 7 bases of the junction left unmatched. CDR3 amino acids: CASSTPLAGPYEQYF. CDR3 in DNA: TGTGCCAGCAGTACCCCGCTAGCGGGGCCCTACGAGCAGTACTTC.

The V and J genes are TRBV7-2 and TRBJ2-2, with 10 bases aligning to TRBD2. The germline V gene has CDR1 SGHTA and CDR2 FQGNSA. The CDR3 loop spans 16 amino acids. V lost 5 bases, J lost 4 bases, and 7 bases stayed unmatched. CDR3 nucleotide sequence: TGTGCCAGCAGCCGTTCCAGCGGGAGGGCCACCGGGGAGCTGTTTTTT. Translating it yields CASSRSSGRATGELFF.

This clone appeared a single time. V and J are TRBV4-3 and TRBJ2-1, with no clear D. With 2 bases removed from V and 5 bases from J, the gap between germline ends came to 7 bases. From germline, CDR1 is LGHNA and CDR2 YSLEER. This CDR3 spans 13 amino acids. Here the CDR3 DNA reads TGCGCCAGCAGCCAAATAGCTAACAATGAGCAGTTCTTC. Translation: CASSQIANNEQFF.

This chain uses TRBV4-3 with TRBJ1-1, with no clear D. The germline CDR1 and CDR2 sequences are LGHNA and YSLEER. The CDR3 is 15 residues long. Between the trimmed V and J ends, which lost 4 bases and 6 bases, there was a span of 18 bases. CDR3 protein: CASSRRRWQVSEAFF. CDR3 bases: TGCGCCAGCAGCCGTAGGAGGTGGCAGGTCTCTGAAGCTTTCTTT.

This clone showed up just once. The rearrangement uses TRBV5-1 and TRBJ1-6, with D uncertain. Germline V CDR1 and CDR2: SGHRS, YFSETQ. Trimming stripped 0 bases from V and 10 bases from J, with 8 bases between. The length of the CDR3 is 13 residues. CDR3 nucleotide sequence: TGCGCCAGCAGCTTGGCAGCGGTGTCACCCCTCCACTTT. Translated: CASSLAAVSPLHF.

The rearrangement links TRBV11-2 to TRBJ1-1, with a tentative D call TRBD1 (5 bases). The CDR3 covers 16 residues. Germline V gene data show CDR1 as SGHAT and CDR2 as FQNNGV. The ends were cut back, 0 bases at V and 1 base at J, with 12 bases in the middle. The chain's CDR3 is CASSLDVWQGNTEAFF. In nucleotides, the CDR3 is TGTGCCAGCAGCTTAGATGTTTGGCAGGGGAACACTGAAGCTTTCTTT. Filled out from reference TRBV11-2 and TRBJ1-1, the complete variable domain reads EAGVAQSPRYKIIEKRQSVAFWCNPISGHATLYWYQQILGQGPKLLIQFQNNGVVDDSQLPKDRFSAERLKGVDSTLKIQPAKLEDSAVYLCASSLDVWQGNTEAFFGQGTRLTVV.

The V gene is TRBV9, the J gene TRBJ1-1; D call uncertain. Germline V lookup: CDR1 SGDLS, CDR2 YYNGEE. This CDR3 region has 13 residues. The V gene lost 0 bases and the J gene lost 5 bases, with 8 bases spanning the gap. Here the CDR3 DNA reads TGTGCCAGCAGCGTAGGTAGCGGGACTGAAGCTTTCTTT. Protein: CASSVGSGTEAFF.

The chain recombines TRBV12-5 with TRBJ1-1, with D possibly matching TRBD1 (6 bases). The CDR3 sequence is 14 residues long. The V end lost 6 bases, the J end lost 2 bases, and 13 bases lay between the germline ends. The germline V gene encodes CDR1 LGHNT and CDR2 FRNRAP. The CDR3 here is CASGNRDVNTEAFF. The CDR3 nucleotides are TGTGCTAGTGGCAACAGGGACGTTAACACTGAAGCTTTCTTT.